This T cell receptor (beta chain) was documented in a study of identical twins. Study-level findings and limits: Insertions ran lower in abundant cord blood beta clonotypes, though not in memory repertoires. Beta out-of-frame twin sharing showed a weaker excess.

Every donor was a healthy Caucasian. Germline trimming cut 5 bases from V and 3 bases from J; bases unmatched to any gene: 11. The CDR3 loop spans 17 amino acids. The V gene's germline CDR1 is ENHRY and CDR2 SYGVKD. Turning to this clonotype: Its cognate antigen is unknown.

TCRdb fed the 5' RACE reads into MiXCR, producing one record per CDR3 protein. This repertoire shows about 790,000 distinct CDR3 sequences, around a sixth found once; its top ten account for around 12%. This same sample was also part of a study on T cells expressing NK-cell markers. That paper states: Leadership of the CD3+CD56-NKG2C+ fraction also belonged to these clonotypes in several donors.

Material: PBMCs. This receptor was obtained from a woman between 18 and 29 years old in good health. The chain couples TRBV10-3 to TRBJ2-1; 9 bases are shared with TRBD2. CDR3 in DNA: TGTGCCATCAGTCTCTTGGATAGCGGGGGCCGCTACAATGAGCAGTTCTTC. It encodes CAISLLDSGGRYNEQFF.